The T cell receptor (beta chain) under discussion was sequenced for a study of blood T cells in healthy people across ages. Study results and caveats: The authors considered diversity estimates from one million T cells to be underestimates. A greater number of naive CD4+ cells and higher diversity distinguished long-lived donors from aged donors. Diversity of TCR beta per million T cells declined in a roughly linear way with age.

A second PCR, run for about 7 to 11 cycles, used a sample-barcoded 5' primer plus a J-beta primer mix. TCRdb re-derived calls from the 5' RACE reads in MiXCR, one entry per CDR3 protein. The table lists more than 650,000 distinct CDR3 sequences, roughly 50% of them singletons, with roughly 37% in the top ten. On this clonotype: As yet, its antigen is unknown.

The CDR3 spans 12 residues. Per germline, CDR1 DFQATT and CDR2 SNEGSKA (reference sequence). Trimming stripped 6 bases from V and 6 bases from J, with 15 bases between. This chain links TRBV20-1 with TRBJ2-7; D assignment may be TRBD1 or TRBD2 (6 bases each). The clonotype comes from a man aged 80 or over in good health. The source material was blood. The CDR3 DNA is TGCAGTGCAAATACAGGGACTGGCGAGCAGTACTTC. It translates to CSANTGTGEQYF.